This T cell receptor (beta chain) was identified during a study of T cell responses to AZD1222 COVID-19 vaccine (dated by TCRdb to the early 2020s). Concerning the study at large: TCR sequencing covered approximately 230 trial participants: 200 to 210 given two doses of AZD1222 and approximately 26 given two doses of MenACWY control vaccine. Trial participants were enrolled by age into 18-55, 56-69 and 70-plus year subgroups, with about 150, 28 and 57 TCR-sequenced participants respectively.

The CDR3 regions of human TCRbeta chains were subjected to immunosequencing. Concerning the study's data processing: TCRs in the repertoires were matched against a reference library of SARS-CoV-2-specific TCRs that had been generated with the MIRA antigen-specificity platform. Breadth was defined as the fraction of unique TCRs that were SARS-CoV-2-associated. Depth was defined as the fraction of total T cells that were SARS-CoV-2-associated. Each spike-specific TCR was assigned to its reactive spike region and to a CD4 or CD8 class using the MIRA data. Log10-transformed breadth and depth values were compared by one-way ANOVA with Sidak's multiple comparisons tests. TCRdb limited this immuneACCESS table to in-frame rearrangements with V and J called. A share of clones is missing; checked studies link under half to unresolved V genes, and the rest is unexplained. V and J calls and clone size come straight from that table; D and trimming were deduced from the DNA. The table for this sample lists about 110,000 clones; about 90% of them were counted only once. 7.5% to 9% of the sample goes to the ten largest clones.

Summary of the overall study and its limitations: Most participants were white British and females outnumbered males, and the authors suggested that clonal diversity may have been underestimated. Epitopes outside the regions mutated in the B.1.351 and B.1.1.7 variants were reportedly recognized by nearly half of the unique spike-specific TCRs. The whole spike protein was spanned by vaccine-associated CD4 TCRs, and dominant responses were seen in regions 160-218 and 743-854. In the small 56-69-year group, the increase in depth fell short of significance, most likely because of low power. Spike-specific TCR breadth and depth rose significantly after two AZD1222 doses compared with day 0 and with MenACWY recipients. No day 14 peak-response samples were available, so repertoires were characterized only after the peak T cell response. Conclusions about previously exposed vaccinees are limited, since just five or six AZD1222 recipients were seropositive for SARS-CoV-2 at baseline.

The time point label, read with the paper, signifies: about 28 days (+/-7) after the second vaccine dose. AZD1222 recipients whose second dose came at about 4 weeks and those whose second dose came at about 12 weeks were combined into one group, since spike-specific TCR depth and breadth did not differ between the two schedules. The vaccinee samples were drawn from two UK trials, COV001 and COV002, one of which was a single-blind randomized controlled phase 2/3 trial testing AZD1222 (ChAdOx1 nCoV-19) in healthy adults. Trial participant PBMC samples were collected at day 0 and day 28 after the second dose for TCRbeta chain sequencing. With regard to this clone: Its specific antigen is unknown. Base qualities are not recorded, but no much larger clone differs from it by a single base.

V drops 1 base and J drops 1 base, leaving 6 bases in between. Looking up the germline V gene yields CDR1 SGHAT and CDR2 FQNNGV. From cysteine to phenylalanine, the CDR3 is 14 amino acids long. Only the CDR3 part of the read is kept: 42 bases, read in frame from the first base. The sequence was collected from an adult who received the AZD1222 COVID-19 vaccine. The V and J segments used are TRBV11-2 and TRBJ2-3, with an unclear D gene assignment. Sequencing used peripheral blood, obtained 28 days after the second AZD1222 dose. This receptor carries the CDR3 CASSLGSGTDTQYF. The base sequence is TGTGCCAGCAGCTTAGGTTCTGGCACAGATACGCAGTATTTT.